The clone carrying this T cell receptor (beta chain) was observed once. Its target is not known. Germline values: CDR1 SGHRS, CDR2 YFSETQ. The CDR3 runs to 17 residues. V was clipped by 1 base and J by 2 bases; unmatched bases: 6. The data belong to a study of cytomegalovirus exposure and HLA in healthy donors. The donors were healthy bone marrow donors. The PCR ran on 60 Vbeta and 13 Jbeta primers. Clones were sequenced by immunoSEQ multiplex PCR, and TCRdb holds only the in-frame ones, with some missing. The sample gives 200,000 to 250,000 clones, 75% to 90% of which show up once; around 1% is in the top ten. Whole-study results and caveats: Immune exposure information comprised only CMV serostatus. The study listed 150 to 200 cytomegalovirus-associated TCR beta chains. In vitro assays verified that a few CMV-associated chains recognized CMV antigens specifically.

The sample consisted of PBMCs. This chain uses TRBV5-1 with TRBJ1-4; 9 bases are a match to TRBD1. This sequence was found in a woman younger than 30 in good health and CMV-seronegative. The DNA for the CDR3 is TGCGCCAGCAGCTTGTCGGGACAGGGTCAGACTAATGAAAAACTGTTTTTT. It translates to CASSLSGQGQTNEKLFF.